The source of this T cell receptor beta chain is a study of blood T cell repertoires in COVID-19. Study-wide context: Material from acute and convalescent COVID-19 was sourced from the United States, Italy and Spain.

The Seattle site enrolled patients during active infection and followed them longitudinally. As handled by the study authors: How many nucleated cells were present was estimated from reference gene primer amplification. Method: immunoSEQ multiplex PCR; TCRdb's copy keeps in-frame clones and lacks some. The V and J calls and the clone size are those of that table, but D and trimming were determined from the DNA. The repertoire holds 120,000 to 150,000 clones, with about 88% as singletons. The ends lost 3 bases at V and 6 bases at J; junction bases unmatched: 2. CDR3 length equals 13 residues. Per germline, CDR1 SNHLY and CDR2 FYNNEI.

The clonotype was recovered from a human donor with COVID-19, enrolled during active disease. The donor label of this sample is uncertain. The specimen sequenced was peripheral blood. V is TRBV2 and J is TRBJ2-1; TRBD2 matches 7 bases. The CDR3 region has the DNA TGTGCCAGCAGTGATACGGGGGGCAATGAGCAGTTCTTC. Encoded protein: CASSDTGGNEQFF.